Sequencing of this TCR beta chain was carried out in a study of blood T cell repertoires in COVID-19. Study context: COVID-19 samples, acute and convalescent, were from the United States, Italy and Spain. PBMCs, B-cell-depleted T cells, or T cells were the source of the cDNA or gDNA that made up the material.

How the authors handled the data: Reference gene primer amplification in the assay estimated nucleated cell counts. Profiled with immunoSEQ multiplex PCR; TCRdb holds only in-frame clones, not every one. V, J and clone size are taken as reported in that table, and D and trimming were inferred from the DNA itself. Of roughly 140,000 clones listed, more than 65% are singletons. V lost 7 bases to trimming and J lost 6 bases; unmatched junction nucleotides: 13. The CDR3 is made up of 14 amino acids. Germline CDR1 is GTSNPN and CDR2 is SVGIG (reference sequence). The TCR originated in a man aged 55 to 70 with acute or convalescent COVID-19. Material for sequencing was peripheral blood. This chain links TRBV30 with TRBJ2-7; 9 bases align to TRBD2. CDR3 sequence: CASRGAGGKSEQYF. CDR3 nucleotide sequence: TGTGCCTCCCGTGGGGCGGGAGGGAAAAGCGAGCAGTACTTC.